This T cell receptor beta chain was retrieved from a study of T-cell memory formation after mild COVID-19. Broader study findings: The study detected some responding clones in pre-infection memory, suggesting cross-reactive memory joined.

This clonotype was observed a handful of times. What it recognizes is unknown. CDR1 SGHRS and CDR2 YFSETQ come from the germline V gene. Trimming pared 6 bases from V and 5 bases from J, leaving 15 bases between. The CDR3 extends over 13 amino acids. TCRdb redid the calling of the 5' RACE reads with MiXCR, one entry per CDR3 protein. Among more than 400,000 distinct CDR3 sequences listed, roughly 18% were seen once. The sequenced sample consisted of PBMCs or a T cell subset sorted from them (not recorded which). The chain combines TRBV5-1 with TRBJ2-7; tentatively, D is TRBD1 (6 bases). The clonotype comes from an adult woman who had mild COVID-19 (a few samples of this study predate the infection). Cell type and time point are not known. CDR3 amino acids: CASNPSGHHEQYF. The CDR3 region has the DNA TGCGCCAGCAACCCTTCGGGACACCACGAGCAGTACTTC.